This T cell receptor beta chain was observed in a study of technical replicates of blood from a few donors. Sequencing used immunoSEQ multiplex PCR; TCRdb keeps in-frame clones, though not all of them. There are about 73,000 clones in the sample; 90% to 95% occur only once, and about 4.3% lies in the top ten. The CDR3 is 22 residues long. The germline gives CDR1 SGDLS, CDR2 YYNGEE. J lost 0 bases, V lost 5 bases, and 23 bases had no gene match. The specimen sequenced was PBMCs. The origin of this receptor is a human donor in good health. Some clones in this sample may be carry-over from other donors' samples. The chain employs TRBV9 and TRBJ2-7; the match to TRBD2 covers 13 bases. The chain's CDR3 is CASSDSTGGVRGLAGSSYEQYF. As DNA, the CDR3 is TGTGCCAGCAGTGATTCTACAGGGGGCGTTAGGGGACTAGCGGGGAGCTCCTACGAGCAGTACTTC.